This T cell receptor (beta chain) was obtained from a study of regulatory T cells in long-lasting Graves disease. Time point denoted: newly diagnosed GD, antithyroid drugs for less than 3 months. Isolated PBMC RNA provided the starting material for the TCR library. Construction of TCR beta libraries relied on iRepertoire HTBI primers and on Arm-PCR targeting CDR3 regions. TCRdb fed the multiplex PCR reads into MiXCR, producing one record per CDR3 protein. The data hold more than 400,000 distinct CDR3 sequences, with around 17% observed a single time. Between the trimmed V and J ends, which lost 7 bases and 7 bases, there was a span of 20 bases. The CDR3 runs to 15 residues. Germline assignment: CDR1 MNHEY and CDR2 SVGEGT. These data were also reused for a study on T cells in Graves' hyperthyroidism and ophthalmopathy. According to that study: Patients were aged 18 to 65, had disease duration under 2 months, and had newly diagnosed hyperthyroidism.

Sample: peripheral blood mononuclear cells (PBMCs), taken at new diagnosis, from a patient treated with antithyroid drugs. The TCR was taken from a woman younger than 45 with Graves disease. The J gene is TRBJ2-1, the V gene TRBV6-2 or TRBV6-3, with D maybe TRBD2 (5 bases). CDR3 DNA sequence: TGTGCCAGCACACACCGACCCCGGGAACTAAATGAGCAGTTCTTC. It is translated as CASTHRPRELNEQFF.